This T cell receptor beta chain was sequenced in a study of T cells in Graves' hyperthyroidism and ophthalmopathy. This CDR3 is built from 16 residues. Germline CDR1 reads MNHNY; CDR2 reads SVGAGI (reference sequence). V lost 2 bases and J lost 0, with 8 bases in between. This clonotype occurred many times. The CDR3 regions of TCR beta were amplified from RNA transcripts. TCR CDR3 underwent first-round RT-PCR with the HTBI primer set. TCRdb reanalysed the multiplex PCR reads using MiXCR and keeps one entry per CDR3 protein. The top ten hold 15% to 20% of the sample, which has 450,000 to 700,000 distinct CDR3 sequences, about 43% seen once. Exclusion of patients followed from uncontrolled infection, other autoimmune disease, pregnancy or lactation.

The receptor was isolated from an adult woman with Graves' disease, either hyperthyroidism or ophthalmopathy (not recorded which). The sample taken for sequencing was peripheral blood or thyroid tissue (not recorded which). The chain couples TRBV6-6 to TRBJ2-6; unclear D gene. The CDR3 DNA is TGTGCCAGCAGTTACAGGTCCGTCTCTGGGGCCAACGTCCTGACTTTC. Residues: CASSYRSVSGANVLTF.